These 21 T cell receptor beta chains came from one sample sequenced in a study of OX40 agonist ivuxolimab in advanced cancers. Clones were sequenced by immunoSEQ multiplex PCR, and TCRdb holds only the in-frame ones, with some missing. The sample has 90,000 to 100,000 clones; roughly four fifths are singletons. The sample here was CD4+ or CD8+ T cells sorted from blood, taken in a trial of the OX40 agonist ivuxolimab. These receptors originate from an adult with an advanced solid tumor such as melanoma, head and neck, liver or kidney cancer.

The V gene is TRBV9, the J gene TRBJ2-1; a possible D gene is TRBD1 (5 bases). The ends were cut back, 2 bases at V and 6 bases at J, with 15 bases in the middle. The length of the CDR3 is 15 residues. CDR1 and CDR2 (germline): SGDLS, YYNGEE. The CDR3 DNA follows: TGTGCCAGCAGCGTTTATCAGGGTCTGGGCAATGAGCAGTTCTTC. Translated: CASSVYQGLGNEQFF. Supplemented by reference TRBV9 and TRBJ2-1, the full variable domain reads DSGVTQTPKHLITATGQRVTLRCSPRSGDLSVYWYQQSLDQGLQFLIQYYNGEERAKGNILERFSAQQFPDLHSELNLSSLELGDSALYFCASSVYQGLGNEQFFGPGTRLTVL.

This clone was seen a handful of times. The rearrangement joins TRBV5-4 to TRBJ1-1; 8 positions agree with TRBD1. Per the germline V gene, CDR1 is SGHNT and CDR2 is YYREEE (reference sequence). V dropped 4 bases and J dropped 1; count of bases not matched to a gene: 6. The CDR3 consists of 15 residues. CDR3 in DNA: TGTGCCAGCAGCCACTCCGGGACAGGGAACACTGAAGCTTTCTTT. Its protein is CASSHSGTGNTEAFF. Filled out from reference TRBV5-4 and TRBJ1-1, the complete variable domain reads ETGVTQSPTHLIKTRGQQVTLRCSSQSGHNTVSWYQQALGQGPQFIFQYYREEENGRGNFPPRFSGLQFPNYSSELNVNALELDDSALYLCASSHSGTGNTEAFFGQGTRLTVV.

This clone was observed a few times. V and J are TRBV27 and TRBJ2-7, with 9 bases lining up with TRBD2. With V trimmed by 5 bases and J by 3 bases, 20 bases remained unmatched. The CDR3 is 19 residues long. The germline V gene has CDR1 MNHEY and CDR2 SMNVEV (reference sequence). The CDR3 coding sequence is TGTGCCAGCAGTAAAGAGAGCGGGAGGTCTAAAGATTGGTACTACGAGCAGTACTTC. Translation gives CASSKESGRSKDWYYEQYF.

The chain joins TRBV6-5 to TRBJ2-1, with 10 bases lining up with TRBD1. This CDR3 contains 14 residues. The V and J ends lost 2 bases and 6 bases, in that order; junction bases with no gene match: 1. CDR1 and CDR2 (germline): MNHEY, SVGAGI. CDR3 bases: TGTGCCAGCAGTTACCGGACAGGGGGCAATGAGCAGTTCTTC. This encodes CASSYRTGGNEQFF.

The CDR3 bases are TGCGCCAGCAGCCAAGAGAGGGGGTTTGGGGGTGAGCAGTTCTTC. This sequence encodes CASSQERGFGGEQFF. V and J are TRBV4-3 and TRBJ2-1; D is perhaps TRBD1 (6 bases). With 0 bases removed from V and 9 bases from J, the gap between germline ends came to 15 bases. CDR3 length: 15 amino acids. Germline V gene lookup returns CDR1 LGHNA and CDR2 YSLEER.

This clone appeared a few times. This sequence joins TRBV2 and TRBJ1-5, with 7 bases that match TRBD1. The trim removed 8 bases at V and 8 bases at J, leaving 9 bases unmatched. CDR1 is SNHLY and CDR2 is FYNNEI in the germline V gene. The length of the CDR3 is 13 residues. The CDR3 DNA reads TGTGCCAGCTTTGACAGGGATGTTGAGCCCCAGCATTTT. This codes for CASFDRDVEPQHF. The complete variable domain, with remaining parts taken from reference TRBV2 and TRBJ1-5, reads EPEVTQTPSHQVTQMGQEVILRCVPISNHLYFYWYRQILGQKVEFLVSFYNNEISEKSEIFDDQFSVERPDGSNFTLKIRSTKLEDSAMYFCASFDRDVEPQHFGDGTRLSIL.

The chain recombines TRBV6-1 with TRBJ2-7, with D perhaps given as TRBD1 or TRBD2 (5 bases each). The CDR3 covers 13 residues. V lost 2 bases, J lost 2 bases, and 7 bases lay in between. CDR1 MNHNS and CDR2 SASEGT come from the germline V gene. Here the CDR3 DNA reads TGTGCCAGCAGTGAAACGGGGCCCTACGAGCAGTACTTC. Translation gives CASSETGPYEQYF.

A note on this clone: The junction does not match germline at one end; this may be a read error. The chain employs TRBV9 and TRBJ2-6; D is unclear. The CDR3 extends over 15 amino acids. CDR1 is SGDLS, CDR2 YYNGEE, per germline. CDR3 loop: CASATYSSRANVLTF. The CDR3 bases are TGTGCCAGCGCCACCTACAGCTCTCGGGCCAACGTCCTGACTTTC.

As DNA, the CDR3 is TGTGCCAGCCCCTCTGATCGGGTAAACTACGAGCAGTACTTC. It codes for CASPSDRVNYEQYF. The chain has TRBV11-3 and TRBJ2-7, with D unresolved. Trimming took 8 bases from V and 3 from J, leaving 17 bases between them. This CDR3 comprises 14 residues. Looked up from germline, CDR1 is SGHNT and CDR2 is YENEEA. Full variable domain (rest looked up from reference TRBV11-3 and TRBJ2-7): EAGVVQSPRYKIIEKKQPVAFWCNPISGHNTLYWYLQNLGQGPELLIRYENEEAVDDSQLPKDRFSAERLKGVDSTLKIQPAELGDSAVYLCASPSDRVNYEQYFGPGTRLTVT.

This chain connects TRBV2 to TRBJ2-7; D could derive from TRBD1 or TRBD2 (6 bases each). Trimming shortened V by 6 bases and J by 0 bases, and 12 bases separated the two germline ends. CDR1 is SNHLY and CDR2 is FYNNEI in the germline V gene. The CDR3 covers 14 residues. The CDR3 spells CASRVRGHSYEQYF. The CDR3 DNA reads as TGTGCCAGCAGGGTCCGGGGGCACTCCTACGAGCAGTACTTC.

The CDR3 nucleotides read TGTGCCAGCAGCCAAGGGGGGTTAGCGGGAGGCCGCACCGGGGAGCTGTTTTTT. This gives the protein CASSQGGLAGGRTGELFF. The chain couples TRBV4-2 to TRBJ2-2, with 10 bases that match TRBD2. J gave up 4 bases and V 1 base, and 9 bases lay outside the gene matches. CDR1 is LGHNA, CDR2 YNFKEQ, per germline. The CDR3 runs 18 residues.

Comments on this clone: Its ends do not fully match the called genes, so a read error is possible. This same CDR3 is encoded by further DNA sequences in the sample. The gene calls are TRBV18 and TRBJ1-5; D is possibly TRBD1 (5 bases). This CDR3 is built from 14 residues. The germline V gene has CDR1 KGHSH and CDR2 LQKENI. The CDR3 protein is CASSLQQGNQPQHF. The CDR3 nucleotides read TGTGCTAGCTCACTTCAGCAGGGAAATCAGCCCCAGCATTTT.

This clone has just one count. The V gene is TRBV10-1, the J gene TRBJ2-7; TRBD1 agrees at 8 bases. The germline V gene has CDR1 WNHNN and CDR2 SYGVQD (reference sequence). The CDR3 is 17 residues long. Unmatched junction bases numbered 10, after V lost 2 bases and J lost 1 base. In DNA, the CDR3 is TGCGCCAGCAGTGAGGAACAGGGGGTGAGTAGTTCCTACGAGCAGTACTTC. This gives the protein CASSEEQGVSSSYEQYF.

The rearrangement links TRBV18 to TRBJ2-6; TRBD1 might be the D (6 bases). Germline V gene sequence: CDR1 KGHSH, CDR2 LQKENI. The length of the CDR3 is 13 residues. Trimming took 2 bases from V and 9 from J, leaving 8 bases between them. Here the CDR3 reads CASSPGTLNVLTF. The DNA of the CDR3 is TGTGCCAGCTCACCAGGGACACTCAACGTCCTGACTTTC.

The gene calls are TRBV4-3 and TRBJ2-2, with 9 bases that match TRBD2. This CDR3 comprises 16 residues. Germline V lookup: CDR1 LGHNA, CDR2 YSLEER. The V gene end was trimmed by 4 bases and the J gene end by 4 bases; junction bases not matched to a gene: 7. The CDR3 here is CASSPTGTSITGELFF. CDR3 bases: TGCGCCAGCAGCCCAACCGGGACTAGCATCACCGGGGAGCTGTTTTTT.

The chain recombines TRBV27 with TRBJ2-3; 10 nucleotides match TRBD1. Germline V lookup: CDR1 MNHEY, CDR2 SMNVEV (reference sequence). Losses at the gene ends were 4 bases for V and 6 bases for J; bases not matched to a gene: 10. The CDR3 is 16 amino acids. CDR3 bases: TGTGCCAGCAGTTCCGCCGGGACAGGGGCCCGGGATACGCAGTATTTT. Translation: CASSSAGTGARDTQYF.

This clone was detected many times. J is TRBJ2-4 and V is TRBV19, with D tentatively TRBD1 (6 bases). Germline V gene sequence: CDR1 LNHDA, CDR2 SQIVND (reference sequence). The CDR3 is 14 amino acids. The V end lost 3 bases, the J end lost 1 base, and 7 bases lay between the germline ends. This chain's CDR3 is CASSIQGAKNIQYF. CDR3 DNA sequence: TGTGCCAGTAGTATCCAGGGGGCCAAAAACATTCAGTACTTC.

In its sample, this clone was seen once. The chain recombines TRBV5-1 with TRBJ2-1, with 9 bases aligning to TRBD2. From germline, CDR1 is SGHRS and CDR2 YFSETQ. J gave up 7 bases and V 2 bases, and 10 bases lay outside the gene matches. The CDR3 loop spans 16 amino acids. The CDR3 is CASSFRASGMRNEQFF. The CDR3 DNA follows: TGCGCCAGCAGCTTTCGGGCTAGCGGGATGAGAAATGAGCAGTTCTTC.

V gene TRBV29-1 combines with J gene TRBJ2-3, with 7 nucleotides matching TRBD2. The CDR3 has 15 amino acids. The J segment lost 0 bases and the V segment lost 6 bases, leaving 9 bases of the junction unmatched. The V gene's germline CDR1 is SQVTM and CDR2 ANQGSEA. CDR3 in amino acids: CSVSHLAASTDTQYF. The CDR3 DNA reads TGCAGCGTGTCCCACCTAGCGGCTAGCACAGATACGCAGTATTTT.

The V gene is TRBV7-3, the J gene TRBJ2-7; 14 nucleotides agree with TRBD2. This CDR3 spans 16 amino acids. V was clipped by 2 bases and J by 4 bases; unmatched bases: 4. CDR1 SGHTA and CDR2 FQGTGA come from the germline V gene. CDR3 in amino acids: CASSLEGTSGRYEQYF. As DNA, the CDR3 is TGTGCCAGCAGCTTAGAAGGGACTAGCGGGAGATACGAGCAGTACTTC.

Turning to this clone: One end of the junction is discordant with germline, which a read error may explain. The chain recombines TRBV7-2 with TRBJ2-5; 13 bases agree with TRBD2. CDR3 length: 15 residues. Germline V CDR1 and CDR2: SGHTA, FQGNSA. This chain's CDR3 is CASSPGLAGVPFLDF. The CDR3 nucleotides read TGTGCCAGCAGCCCCGGACTAGCGGGAGTCCCTTTCTTGGACTTC.